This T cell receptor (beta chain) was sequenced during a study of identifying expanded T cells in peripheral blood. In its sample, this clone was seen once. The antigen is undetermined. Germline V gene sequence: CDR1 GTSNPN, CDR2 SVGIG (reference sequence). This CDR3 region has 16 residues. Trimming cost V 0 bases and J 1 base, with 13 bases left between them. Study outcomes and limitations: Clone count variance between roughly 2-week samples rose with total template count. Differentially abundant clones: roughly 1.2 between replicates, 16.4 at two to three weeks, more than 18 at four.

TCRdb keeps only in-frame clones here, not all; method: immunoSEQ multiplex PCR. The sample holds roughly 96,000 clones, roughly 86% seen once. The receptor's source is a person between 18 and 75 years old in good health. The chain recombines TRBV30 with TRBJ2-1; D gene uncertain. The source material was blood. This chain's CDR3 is CAWSVSVGSSYNEQFF. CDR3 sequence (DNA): TGTGCCTGGAGTGTATCCGTAGGTTCTTCCTACAATGAGCAGTTCTTC. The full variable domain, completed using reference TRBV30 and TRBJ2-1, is SQTIHQWPATLVQPVGSPLSLECTVEGTSNPNLYWYRQAAGRGLQLLFYSVGIGQISSEVPQNLSASRPQDRQFILSSKKLLLSDSGFYLCAWSVSVGSSYNEQFFGPGTRLTVL.